This T cell receptor (beta chain) was recovered during a study of CD4 T cell repertoires in COVID-19. As for the study in general: Relabeled CFSE-low cells, IL-2-expanded for approximately eleven days, met spikes from other coronaviruses. General study results and limits: SARS-CoV and/or HKU1 spike cultures shared between 7 and 25% of SARS-CoV-2 clonotypes. Sharing of several most expanded SARS-CoV-2-reactive clonotypes across memory subsets suggested intraclonal diversification.

TCRdb's table, derived via immunoSEQ multiplex PCR, lists solely in-frame clones and lacks some. Among about 22,000 clones listed, about nine tenths were seen once. Sequencing was done directly on freshly isolated, uncultured memory T cells. Germline CDR1 and CDR2: LNHDA and SQIVND (reference sequence). V was trimmed by 5 bases and J by 8 bases, leaving 12 bases between them. The CDR3 consists of 12 residues. Turning to this clone: What it recognizes is unknown.

V usage is TRBV19 and J usage is TRBJ1-1; tentative D call: TRBD1 (6 bases). This TCR derives from a human donor who had COVID-19. The sample in question was central memory CD4+ T cells from blood, obtained before the COVID-19 pandemic. The CDR3 region is CASSPRDKEAFF. The CDR3 DNA reads as TGTGCCAGTAGTCCACGGGACAAAGAAGCTTTCTTT.